Reported below is one T cell receptor beta chain. Original handling: Scientists estimated how many nucleated cells there were by amplifying reference gene primers. Data came from immunoSEQ multiplex PCR; TCRdb stores just in-frame clones and leaves some out. D and trimming were read from the DNA, whereas the V and J calls and clone size are those reported in that table. The sample carries approximately 150,000 clones, approximately 90% recorded once. This entry comes from a study of blood T cell repertoires in COVID-19. Whole-study context: COVID-19 samples from acute and convalescent phases originated in the United States, Italy and Spain. T cells, B-cell-depleted T cells, or PBMCs supplied cDNA or gDNA.

CDR3 size: 16 residues. J gave up 4 bases and V 5 bases, and 7 bases lay outside the gene matches. Germline V gene sequence: CDR1 KGHSH, CDR2 LQKENI. The clonotype originates from a man aged 50-59 years with active or convalescent COVID-19. V is TRBV18 and J is TRBJ2-2; the match to TRBD2 covers 10 bases. The material sequenced was peripheral blood. The CDR3 region is CASSYSASGGTGELFF. CDR3 DNA: TGTGCCAGCTCATACTCGGCTAGCGGGGGCACCGGGGAGCTGTTTTTT. The complete variable domain, with remaining parts taken from reference TRBV18 and TRBJ2-2, reads NAGVMQNPRHLVRRRGQEARLRCSPMKGHSHVYWYRQLPEEGLKFMVYLQKENIIDESGMPKERFSAEFPKEGPSILRIQQVVRGDSAAYFCASSYSASGGTGELFFGEGSRLTVL.